The clone carrying this TCR beta chain has just a few counts. This entry is derived from a study of regulatory T cells in long-lasting Graves disease. HTBI primers from iRepertoire and Arm-PCR of CDR3 regions yielded the TCR beta libraries. Using its own MiXCR run on the multiplex PCR reads, TCRdb lists one record per CDR3 protein. The data contain some 600,000 distinct CDR3 sequences, 15% to 20% of them seen just once; the ten biggest clones take up about 11%. Time point denoted: newly diagnosed GD, antithyroid drugs for less than 3 months. From PBMCs, RNA was extracted and then used to make the TCR library. Germline assignment: CDR1 SEHNR and CDR2 FQNEAQ (reference sequence). The V gene lost 8 bases and the J gene lost 1 base, with 14 bases spanning the gap. The CDR3 sequence is 14 residues long. The sample also formed part of further work on T cells in Graves' hyperthyroidism and ophthalmopathy. This second report adds: The study used the HTBI primer set for a first-round RT-PCR of the TCR CDR3.

The sequencing here drew on peripheral blood mononuclear cells (PBMCs), taken at new diagnosis, from a patient treated with antithyroid drugs. The chain employs TRBV7-9 and TRBJ1-1; maybe TRBD1 (6 bases). This clonotype originated in a young man with Graves disease. CDR3 sequence: CASVHPQGNTEAFF. In DNA form, the CDR3 reads TGTGCCAGCGTCCACCCACAGGGGAACACTGAAGCTTTCTTT.